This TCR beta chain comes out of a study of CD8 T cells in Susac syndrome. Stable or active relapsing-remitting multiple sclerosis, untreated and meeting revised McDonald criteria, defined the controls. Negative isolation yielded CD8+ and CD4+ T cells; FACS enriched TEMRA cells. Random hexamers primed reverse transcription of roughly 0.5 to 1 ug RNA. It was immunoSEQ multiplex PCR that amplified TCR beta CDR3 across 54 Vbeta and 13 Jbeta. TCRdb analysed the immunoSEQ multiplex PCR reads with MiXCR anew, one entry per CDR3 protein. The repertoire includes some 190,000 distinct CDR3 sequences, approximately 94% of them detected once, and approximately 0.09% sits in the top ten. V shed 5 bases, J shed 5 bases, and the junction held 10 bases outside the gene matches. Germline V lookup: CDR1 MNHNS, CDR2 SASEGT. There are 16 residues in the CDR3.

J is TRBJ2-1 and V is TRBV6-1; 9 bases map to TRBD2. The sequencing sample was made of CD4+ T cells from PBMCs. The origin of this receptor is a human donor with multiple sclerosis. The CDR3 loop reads CASSTGLATHNNEQFF. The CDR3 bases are TGTGCCAGCAGTACGGGACTAGCCACACACAACAATGAGCAGTTCTTC.